The entry below gives a single TCR beta chain sequence along with its context. This clone's antigen is unknown. No base-level quality is on record; no much larger clone is a single base apart. Whole blood was collected in K2EDTA tubes by collaborating institutions according to the institutions' own protocols. For TCRbeta analysis, collaborator samples were shipped as frozen whole blood, as isolated PBMCs, or as DNA extracted from either sample type. The sample belongs to a study of blood T cell repertoires in COVID-19 (dated by TCRdb to 2020 to 2022). Looking at the study overall: Collaborator samples came from the United States, Italy and Spain and covered acute and convalescent phases of COVID-19. Where HLA class I and class II types were available, the types were taken from metadata supplied by the sample provider, not from assay-based typing. The prospective study material was composed of cDNA or gDNA derived from T cells, B-cell-depleted T cells, or PBMCs. Subjects who had been exposed to COVID-19, were actively infected with it, or had recovered from it provided the deeply sampled blood TCRbeta repertoires that made up the dataset. The repertoires were made available in a free public database intended to serve as a resource for research on the immune response to SARS-CoV-2. The samples were drawn from the first 160 participants of the ongoing ImmuneRACE study and from 1,254 subjects provided by 6 global collaborators. Nearly every sample came with metadata listing a de-identified subject ID, COVID-19 status, age in years and sex.

The paper as a whole reports these results and caveats: The quantity of clinical and demographic metadata differed by source and by participant and was supplied without curation.

In the germline V gene, CDR1 corresponds to MNHEY and CDR2 to SVGEGT. Taken from cysteine to phenylalanine, the CDR3 has 16 residues. Kept here is only the CDR3 DNA, which spans 48 bases and is read in frame from base 1. Ends trimmed: V by 2 bases, J by 3 bases; bases unmatched to a gene: 6. TCRbeta CDR3 regions were amplified from genomic DNA using the immunoSEQ Assay, a bias-controlled multiplex PCR. As for the authors' bioinformatics: Nucleated cell counts per sample were estimated from amplification of reference gene primers within the assay. Sequence reads were collapsed and filtered to measure the absolute abundance of every unique TCRbeta CDR3 rearrangement. For each sample, productive Simpson clonality was calculated as the square root of Simpson's diversity index over productive rearrangements. What TCRdb holds here is the immuneACCESS table cut down to in-frame rearrangements. Part of the clones is not present; checked against another copy, under half of the missing clones reflect an unresolved V gene, and the others are unexplained. Clone size and the V and J calls come from that table; the DNA yielded D and trimming. This sample lists 90,000 to 140,000 clones; approximately 81% were detected once. The top ten constitute under 40% of the sample.

The receptor was derived from a man older than 75 with acute or convalescent COVID-19. Sequencing used peripheral blood. The rearrangement combines TRBV6-2 or TRBV6-3 with TRBJ1-4; TRBD1 matches 7 bases in the middle. The encoded CDR3 is CASSYQIQGANEKLFF. The sequenced DNA: TGTGCCAGCAGTTACCAAATCCAGGGGGCTAATGAAAAACTGTTTTTT.